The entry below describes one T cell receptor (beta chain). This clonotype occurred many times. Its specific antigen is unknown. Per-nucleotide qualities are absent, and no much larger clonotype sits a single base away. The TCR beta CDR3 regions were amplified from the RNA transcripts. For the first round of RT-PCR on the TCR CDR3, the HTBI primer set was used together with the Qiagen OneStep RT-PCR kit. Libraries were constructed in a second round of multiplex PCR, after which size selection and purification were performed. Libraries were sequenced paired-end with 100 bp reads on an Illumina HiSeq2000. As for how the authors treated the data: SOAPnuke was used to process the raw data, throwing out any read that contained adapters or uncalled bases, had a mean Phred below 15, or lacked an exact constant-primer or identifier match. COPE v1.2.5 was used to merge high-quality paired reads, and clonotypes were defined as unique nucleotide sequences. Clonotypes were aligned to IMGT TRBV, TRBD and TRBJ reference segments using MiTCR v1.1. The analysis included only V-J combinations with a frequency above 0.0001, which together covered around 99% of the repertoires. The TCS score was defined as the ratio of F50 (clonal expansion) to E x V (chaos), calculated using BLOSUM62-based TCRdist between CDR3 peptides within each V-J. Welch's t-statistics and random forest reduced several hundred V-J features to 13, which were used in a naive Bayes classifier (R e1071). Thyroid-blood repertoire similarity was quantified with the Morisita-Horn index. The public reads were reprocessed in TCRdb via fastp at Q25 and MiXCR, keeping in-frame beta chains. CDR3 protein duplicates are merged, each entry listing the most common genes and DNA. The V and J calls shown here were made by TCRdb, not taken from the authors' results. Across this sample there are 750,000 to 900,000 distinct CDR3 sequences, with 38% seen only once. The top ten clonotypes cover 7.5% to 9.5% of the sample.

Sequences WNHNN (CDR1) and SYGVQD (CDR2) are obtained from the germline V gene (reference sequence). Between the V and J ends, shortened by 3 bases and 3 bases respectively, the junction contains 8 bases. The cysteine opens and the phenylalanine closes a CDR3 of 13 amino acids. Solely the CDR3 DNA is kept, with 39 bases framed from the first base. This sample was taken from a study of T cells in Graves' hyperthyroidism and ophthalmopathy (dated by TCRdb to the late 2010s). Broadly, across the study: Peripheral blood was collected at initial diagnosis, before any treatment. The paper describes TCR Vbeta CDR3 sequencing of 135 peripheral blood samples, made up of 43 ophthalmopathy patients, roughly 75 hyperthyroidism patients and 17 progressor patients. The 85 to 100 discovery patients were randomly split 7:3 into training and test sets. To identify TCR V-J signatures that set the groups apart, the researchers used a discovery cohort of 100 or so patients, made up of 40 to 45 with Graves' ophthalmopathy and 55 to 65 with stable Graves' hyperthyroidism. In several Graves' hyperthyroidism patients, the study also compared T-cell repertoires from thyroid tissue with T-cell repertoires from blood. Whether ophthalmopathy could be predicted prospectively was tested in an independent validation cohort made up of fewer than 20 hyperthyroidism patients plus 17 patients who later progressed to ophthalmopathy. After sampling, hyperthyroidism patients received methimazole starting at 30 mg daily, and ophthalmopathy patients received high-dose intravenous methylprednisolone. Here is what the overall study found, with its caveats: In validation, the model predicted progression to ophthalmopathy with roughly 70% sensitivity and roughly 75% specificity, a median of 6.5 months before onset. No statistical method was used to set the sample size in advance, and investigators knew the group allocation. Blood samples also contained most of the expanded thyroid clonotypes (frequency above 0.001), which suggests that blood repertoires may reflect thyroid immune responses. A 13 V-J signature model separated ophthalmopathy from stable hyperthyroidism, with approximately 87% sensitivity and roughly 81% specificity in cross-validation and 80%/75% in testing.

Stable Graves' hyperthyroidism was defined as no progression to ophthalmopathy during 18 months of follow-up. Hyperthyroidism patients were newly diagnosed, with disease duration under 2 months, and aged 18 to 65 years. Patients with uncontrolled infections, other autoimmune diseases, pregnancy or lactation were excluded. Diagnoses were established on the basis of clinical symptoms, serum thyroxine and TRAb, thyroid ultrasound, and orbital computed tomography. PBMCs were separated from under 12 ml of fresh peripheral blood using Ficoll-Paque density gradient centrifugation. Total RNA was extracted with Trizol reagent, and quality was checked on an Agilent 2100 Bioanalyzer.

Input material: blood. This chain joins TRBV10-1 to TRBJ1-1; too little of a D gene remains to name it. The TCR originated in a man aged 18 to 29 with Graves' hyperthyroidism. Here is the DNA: TGCGCCAGCAGTGAATCGCGGTACACTGAAGCTTTCTTT. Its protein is CASSESRYTEAFF.